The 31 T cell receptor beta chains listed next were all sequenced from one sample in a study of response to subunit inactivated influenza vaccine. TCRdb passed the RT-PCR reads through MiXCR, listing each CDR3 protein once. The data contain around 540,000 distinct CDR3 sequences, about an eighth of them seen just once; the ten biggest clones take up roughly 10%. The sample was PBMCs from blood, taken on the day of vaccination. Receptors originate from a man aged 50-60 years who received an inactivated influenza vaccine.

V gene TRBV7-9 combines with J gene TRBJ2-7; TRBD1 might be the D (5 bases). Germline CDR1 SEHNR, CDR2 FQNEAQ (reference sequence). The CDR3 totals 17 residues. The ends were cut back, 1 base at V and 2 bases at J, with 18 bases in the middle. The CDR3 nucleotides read TGTGCCAGCAGCTTAGGGGGCCCTCGGCTCCTCACCTACGAGCAGTACTTC. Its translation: CASSLGGPRLLTYEQYF.

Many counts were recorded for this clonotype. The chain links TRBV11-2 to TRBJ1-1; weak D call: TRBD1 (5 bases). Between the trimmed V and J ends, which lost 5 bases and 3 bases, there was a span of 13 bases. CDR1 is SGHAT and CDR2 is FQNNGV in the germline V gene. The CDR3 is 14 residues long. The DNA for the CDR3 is TGTGCCAGCAGCCCTCCGGGGGGAGACACTGAAGCTTTCTTT. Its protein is CASSPPGGDTEAFF.

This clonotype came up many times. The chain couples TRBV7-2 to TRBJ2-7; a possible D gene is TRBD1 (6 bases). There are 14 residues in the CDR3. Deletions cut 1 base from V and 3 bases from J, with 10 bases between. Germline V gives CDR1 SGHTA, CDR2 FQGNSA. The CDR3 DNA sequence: TGTGCCAGCAGCTTAGGGGGACAAATCTACGAGCAGTACTTC. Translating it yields CASSLGGQIYEQYF. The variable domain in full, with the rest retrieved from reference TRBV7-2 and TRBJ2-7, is GAGVSQSPSNKVTEKGKDVELRCDPISGHTALYWYRQSLGQGLEFLIYFQGNSAPDKSGLPSDRFSAERTGGSVSTLTIQRTQQEDSAVYLCASSLGGQIYEQYFGPGTRLTVT.

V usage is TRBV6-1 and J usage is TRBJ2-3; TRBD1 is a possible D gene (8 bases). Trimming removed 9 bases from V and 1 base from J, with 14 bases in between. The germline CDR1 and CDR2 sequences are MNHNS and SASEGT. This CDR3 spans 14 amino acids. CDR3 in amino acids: CASQTGGGTDTQYF. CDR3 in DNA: TGTGCCAGTCAAACAGGGGGGGGCACAGATACGCAGTATTTT.

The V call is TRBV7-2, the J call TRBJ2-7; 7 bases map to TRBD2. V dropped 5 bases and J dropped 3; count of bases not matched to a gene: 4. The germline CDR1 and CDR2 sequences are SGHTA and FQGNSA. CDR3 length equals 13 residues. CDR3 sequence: CASSRTRVYEQYF. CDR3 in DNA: TGTGCCAGCAGCCGGACTAGAGTCTACGAGCAGTACTTC.

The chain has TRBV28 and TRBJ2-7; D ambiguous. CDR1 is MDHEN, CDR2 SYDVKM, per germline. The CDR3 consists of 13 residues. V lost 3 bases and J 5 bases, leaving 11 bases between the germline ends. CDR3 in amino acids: CASSFPSADEQYF. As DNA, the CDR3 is TGTGCCAGCAGTTTCCCTAGTGCCGACGAGCAGTACTTC.

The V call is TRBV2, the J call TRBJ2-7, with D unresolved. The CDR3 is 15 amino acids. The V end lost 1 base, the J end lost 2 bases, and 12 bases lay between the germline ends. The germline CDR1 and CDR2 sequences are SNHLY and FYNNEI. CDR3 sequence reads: CASSEGAGTAYEQYF. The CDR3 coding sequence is TGTGCCAGCAGTGAAGGGGCAGGAACGGCCTACGAGCAGTACTTC.

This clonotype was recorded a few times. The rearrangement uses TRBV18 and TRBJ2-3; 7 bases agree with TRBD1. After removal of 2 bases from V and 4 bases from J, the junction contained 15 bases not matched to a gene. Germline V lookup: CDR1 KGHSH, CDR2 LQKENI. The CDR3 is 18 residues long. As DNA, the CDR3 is TGTGCCAGCTCACCAGCTACAGGGGCCAGAGGAGGTTCAGATACGCAGTATTTT. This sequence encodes CASSPATGARGGSDTQYF.

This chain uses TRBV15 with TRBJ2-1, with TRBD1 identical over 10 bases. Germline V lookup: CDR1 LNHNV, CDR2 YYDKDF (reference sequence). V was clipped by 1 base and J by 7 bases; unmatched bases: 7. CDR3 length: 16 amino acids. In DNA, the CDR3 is TGTGCCACCAGCAGAGGGGGGGACAGGGGAGGAAATGAGCAGTTCTTC. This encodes CATSRGGDRGGNEQFF.

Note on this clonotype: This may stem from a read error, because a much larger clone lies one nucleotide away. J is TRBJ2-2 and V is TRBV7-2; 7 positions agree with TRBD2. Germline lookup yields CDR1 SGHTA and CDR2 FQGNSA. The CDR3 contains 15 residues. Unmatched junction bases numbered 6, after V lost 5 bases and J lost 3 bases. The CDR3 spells CASSALATYTGELFF. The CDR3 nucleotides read TGTGCCAGCAGCGCACTAGCGACGTACACCGGGGAGCTGTTTTTT.

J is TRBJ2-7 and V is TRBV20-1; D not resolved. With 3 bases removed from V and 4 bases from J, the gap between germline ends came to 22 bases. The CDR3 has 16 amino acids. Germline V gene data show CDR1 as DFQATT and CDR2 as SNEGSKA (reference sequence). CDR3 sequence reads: CSASVFGSPPNYEQYF. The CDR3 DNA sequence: TGCAGTGCTAGTGTGTTCGGTAGCCCTCCTAATTACGAGCAGTACTTC.

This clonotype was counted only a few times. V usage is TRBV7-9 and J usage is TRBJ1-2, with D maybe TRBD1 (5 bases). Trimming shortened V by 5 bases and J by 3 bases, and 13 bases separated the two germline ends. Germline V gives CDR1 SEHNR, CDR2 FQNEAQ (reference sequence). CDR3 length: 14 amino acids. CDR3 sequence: CASSTPGAYYGYTF. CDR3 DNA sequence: TGTGCCAGCAGCACCCCCGGGGCCTACTATGGCTACACCTTC. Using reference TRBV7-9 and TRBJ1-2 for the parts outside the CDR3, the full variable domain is DTGVSQNPRHKITKRGQNVTFRCDPISEHNRLYWYRQTLGQGPEFLTYFQNEAQLEKSRLLSDRFSAERPKGSFSTLEIQRTEQGDSAMYLCASSTPGAYYGYTFGSGTRLTVV.

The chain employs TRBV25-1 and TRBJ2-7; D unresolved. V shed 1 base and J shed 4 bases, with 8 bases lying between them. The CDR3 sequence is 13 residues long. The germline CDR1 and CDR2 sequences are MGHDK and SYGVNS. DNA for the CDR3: TGTGCCAGCAGTGAATGGTTTGGGTACGAGCAGTACTTC. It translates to CASSEWFGYEQYF.

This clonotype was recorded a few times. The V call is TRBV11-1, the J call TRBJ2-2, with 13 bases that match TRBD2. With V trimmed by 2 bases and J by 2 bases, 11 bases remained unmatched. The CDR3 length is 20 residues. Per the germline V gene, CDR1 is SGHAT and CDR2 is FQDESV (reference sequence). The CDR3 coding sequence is TGTGCCAGCAGCTTATATTCCGGGACTAGCGGGGTCGGTAACACCGGGGAGCTGTTTTTT. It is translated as CASSLYSGTSGVGNTGELFF.

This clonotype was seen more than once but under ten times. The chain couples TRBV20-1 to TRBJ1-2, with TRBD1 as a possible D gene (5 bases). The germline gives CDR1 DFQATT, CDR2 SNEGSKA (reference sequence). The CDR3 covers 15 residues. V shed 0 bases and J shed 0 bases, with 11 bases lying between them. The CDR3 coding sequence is TGCAGTGCTAGAGATCTTAAGGGACCTAACTATGGCTACACCTTC. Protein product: CSARDLKGPNYGYTF.

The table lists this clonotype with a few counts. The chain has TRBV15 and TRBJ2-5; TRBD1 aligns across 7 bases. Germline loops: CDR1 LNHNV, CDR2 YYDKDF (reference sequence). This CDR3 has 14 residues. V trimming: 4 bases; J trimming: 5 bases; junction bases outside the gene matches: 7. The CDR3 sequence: CATSTTGWGETQYF. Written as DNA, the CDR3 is TGTGCCACCAGCACGACAGGGTGGGGGGAGACCCAGTACTTC.

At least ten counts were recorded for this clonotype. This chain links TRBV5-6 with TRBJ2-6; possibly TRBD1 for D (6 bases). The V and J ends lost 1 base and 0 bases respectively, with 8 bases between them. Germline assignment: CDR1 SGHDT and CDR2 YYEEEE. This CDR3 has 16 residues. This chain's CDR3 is CASSLTGRSGANVLTF. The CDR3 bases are TGTGCCAGCAGCTTGACAGGGCGCTCTGGGGCCAACGTCCTGACTTTC.

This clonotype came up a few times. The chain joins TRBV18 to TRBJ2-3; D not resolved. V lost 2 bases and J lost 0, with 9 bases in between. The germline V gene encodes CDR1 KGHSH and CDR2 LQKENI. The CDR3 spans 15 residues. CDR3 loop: CASSPVALSTDTQYF. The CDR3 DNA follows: TGTGCCAGCTCACCAGTCGCCCTTAGCACAGATACGCAGTATTTT.

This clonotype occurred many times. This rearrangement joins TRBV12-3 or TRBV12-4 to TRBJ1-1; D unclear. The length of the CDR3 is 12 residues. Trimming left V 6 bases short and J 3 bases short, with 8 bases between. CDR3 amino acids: CASRPRDTEAFF. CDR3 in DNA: TGTGCCAGCAGACCCCGGGACACTGAAGCTTTCTTT.

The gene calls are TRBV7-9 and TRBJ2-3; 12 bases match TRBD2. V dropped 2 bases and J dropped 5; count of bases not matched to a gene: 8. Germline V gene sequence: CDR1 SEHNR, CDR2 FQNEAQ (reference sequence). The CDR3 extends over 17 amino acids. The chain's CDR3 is CASSLLALLAGGDTQYF. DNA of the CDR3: TGTGCCAGCAGCTTACTCGCCCTACTAGCGGGAGGAGATACGCAGTATTTT.

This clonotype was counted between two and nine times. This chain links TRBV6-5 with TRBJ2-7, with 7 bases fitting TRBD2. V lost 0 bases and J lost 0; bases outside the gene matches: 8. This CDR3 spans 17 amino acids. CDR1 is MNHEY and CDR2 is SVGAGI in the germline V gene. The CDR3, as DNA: TGTGCCAGCAGTTACTCGATTAGAGCGGGGAACTCCTACGAGCAGTACTTC. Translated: CASSYSIRAGNSYEQYF.

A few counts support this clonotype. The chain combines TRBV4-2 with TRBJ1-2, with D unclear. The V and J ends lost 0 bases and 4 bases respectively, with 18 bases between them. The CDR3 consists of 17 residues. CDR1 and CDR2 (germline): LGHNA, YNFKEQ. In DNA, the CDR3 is TGTGCCAGCAGCCAAGAGAGAGGTAGGGCAGTCCGCTATGGCTACACCTTC. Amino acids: CASSQERGRAVRYGYTF.

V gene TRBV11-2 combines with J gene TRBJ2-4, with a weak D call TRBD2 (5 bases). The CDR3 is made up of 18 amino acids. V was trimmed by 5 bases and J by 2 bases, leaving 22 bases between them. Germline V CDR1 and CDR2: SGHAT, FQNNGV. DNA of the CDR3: TGTGCCAGCAGCCCCACTTTGTCGGGGTCAGGAACCAAAAACATTCAGTACTTC. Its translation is CASSPTLSGSGTKNIQYF.

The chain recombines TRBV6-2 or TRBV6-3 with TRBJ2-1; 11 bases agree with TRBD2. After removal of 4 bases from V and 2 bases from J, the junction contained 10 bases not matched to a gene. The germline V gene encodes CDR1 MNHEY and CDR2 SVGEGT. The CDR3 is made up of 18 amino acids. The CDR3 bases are TGTGCCAGCAGTTTTAGCGGGAGGGCCTATCCTCCCTACAATGAGCAGTTCTTC. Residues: CASSFSGRAYPPYNEQFF.

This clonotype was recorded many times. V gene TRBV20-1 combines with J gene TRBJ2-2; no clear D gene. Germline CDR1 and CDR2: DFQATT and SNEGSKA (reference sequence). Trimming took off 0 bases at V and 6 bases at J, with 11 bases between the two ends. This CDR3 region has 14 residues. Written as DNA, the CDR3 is TGCAGTGCTAGAGATAGCTTCTACGCCGGGGAGCTGTTTTTT. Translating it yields CSARDSFYAGELFF.

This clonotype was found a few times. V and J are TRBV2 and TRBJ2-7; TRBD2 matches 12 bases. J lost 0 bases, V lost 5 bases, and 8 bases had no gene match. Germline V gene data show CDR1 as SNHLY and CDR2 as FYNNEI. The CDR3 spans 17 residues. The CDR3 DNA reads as TGTGCCAGCAGTATACGGACTAGCGGGGACCTCTCCTACGAGCAGTACTTC. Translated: CASSIRTSGDLSYEQYF.

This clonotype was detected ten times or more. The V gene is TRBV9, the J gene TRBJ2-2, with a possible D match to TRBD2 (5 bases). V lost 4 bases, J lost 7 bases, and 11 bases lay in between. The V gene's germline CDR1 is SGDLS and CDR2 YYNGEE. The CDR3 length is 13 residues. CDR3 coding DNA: TGTGCCAGCAGCCCCAGTGGAGGCGGGGAGCTGTTTTTT. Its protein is CASSPSGGGELFF.

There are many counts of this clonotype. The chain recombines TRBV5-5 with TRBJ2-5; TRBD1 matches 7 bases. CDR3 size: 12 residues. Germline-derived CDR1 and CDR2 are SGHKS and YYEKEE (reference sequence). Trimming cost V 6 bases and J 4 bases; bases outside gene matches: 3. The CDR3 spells CASTRDRETQYF. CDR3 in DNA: TGTGCCAGCACCCGGGACAGAGAGACCCAGTACTTC.

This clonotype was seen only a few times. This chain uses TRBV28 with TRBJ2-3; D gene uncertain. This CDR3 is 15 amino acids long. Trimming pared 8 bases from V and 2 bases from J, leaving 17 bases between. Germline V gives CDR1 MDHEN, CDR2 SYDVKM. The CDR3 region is CASSEPDRNTDTQYF. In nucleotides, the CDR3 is TGTGCCAGCTCGGAGCCAGACCGAAACACAGATACGCAGTATTTT.

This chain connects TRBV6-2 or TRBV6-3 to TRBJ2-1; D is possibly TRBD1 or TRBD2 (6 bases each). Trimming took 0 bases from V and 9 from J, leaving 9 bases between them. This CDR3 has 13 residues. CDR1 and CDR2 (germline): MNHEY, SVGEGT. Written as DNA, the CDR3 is TGTGCCAGCAGTTACTCGGGGGGCCCTGAGCAGTTCTTC. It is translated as CASSYSGGPEQFF.

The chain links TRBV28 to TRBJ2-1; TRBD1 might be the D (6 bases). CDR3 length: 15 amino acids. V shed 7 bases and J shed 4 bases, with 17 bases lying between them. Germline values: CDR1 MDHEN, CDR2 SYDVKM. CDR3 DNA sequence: TGTGCCAGCATCCAGCCGGGACAACAATACAATGAGCAGTTCTTC. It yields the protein CASIQPGQQYNEQFF.